This TCR beta chain was sequenced in a study of T-cell reconstitution after alpha-beta-depleted transplantation in children. Unique molecular identifiers were incorporated into the prepared TCRbeta library. TCRdb re-called the PCR reads through MiXCR, storing one row per CDR3 protein. The sample shows hundreds of thousands of distinct CDR3 sequences, approximately 13% of them seen only once. Study-wide results and limits: T-cell numbers and diversity one year post-transplant derived largely from freshly generated T cells. At day 60, the high TCRbeta diversity found in some patients originated from recipient T cells and thymic progenitors that had survived. Expanded clones from the graft, numbering several hundred, reportedly supplied alpha-beta T cells about two months after transplant.

This clonotype showed up just once. The antigen is not known. J was trimmed by 5 bases and V by 2 bases; bases with no gene match: 8. The germline V gene encodes CDR1 SGHTA and CDR2 FQGNSA. The CDR3 is made up of 15 amino acids. The chain uses TRBV7-2 and TRBJ2-7, with 8 bases aligning to TRBD1. The sample in question was PBMCs, mostly from graft donor cells, obtained 360 days after TCRalphabeta/CD19-depleted stem cell transplant. The clonotype comes from a male patient younger than 18 who had a stem cell transplant for acute myeloid leukemia, so the T cells may come from the graft donor. CDR3: CASSLWAGGRNEQYF. The CDR3 nucleotides are TGTGCCAGCAGCTTATGGGCAGGGGGCAGGAACGAGCAGTACTTC.